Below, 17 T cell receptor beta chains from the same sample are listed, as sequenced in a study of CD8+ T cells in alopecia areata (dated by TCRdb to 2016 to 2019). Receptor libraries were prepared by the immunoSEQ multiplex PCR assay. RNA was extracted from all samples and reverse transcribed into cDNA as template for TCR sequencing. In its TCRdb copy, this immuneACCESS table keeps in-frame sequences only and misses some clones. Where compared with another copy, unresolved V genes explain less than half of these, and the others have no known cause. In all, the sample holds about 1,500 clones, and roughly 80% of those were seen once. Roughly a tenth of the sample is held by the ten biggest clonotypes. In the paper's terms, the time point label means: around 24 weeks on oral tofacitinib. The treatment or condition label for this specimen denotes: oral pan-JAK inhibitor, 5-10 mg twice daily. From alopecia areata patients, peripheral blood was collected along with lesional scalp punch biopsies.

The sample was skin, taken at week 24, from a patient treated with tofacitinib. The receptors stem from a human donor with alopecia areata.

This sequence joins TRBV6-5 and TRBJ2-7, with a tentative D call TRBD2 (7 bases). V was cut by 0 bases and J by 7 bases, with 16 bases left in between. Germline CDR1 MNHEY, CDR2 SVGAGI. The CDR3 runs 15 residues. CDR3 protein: CASSYSGRGGLEQYF. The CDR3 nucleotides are TGTGCCAGCAGTTACTCGGGGAGGGGGGGGTTAGAGCAGTACTTC.

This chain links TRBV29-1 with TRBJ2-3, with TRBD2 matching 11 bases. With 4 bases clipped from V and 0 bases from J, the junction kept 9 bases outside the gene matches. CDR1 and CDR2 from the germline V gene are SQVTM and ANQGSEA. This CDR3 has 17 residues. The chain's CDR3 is CSVGHLLAGGSTDTQYF. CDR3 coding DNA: TGCAGCGTTGGCCACCTCCTAGCGGGGGGAAGCACAGATACGCAGTATTTT.

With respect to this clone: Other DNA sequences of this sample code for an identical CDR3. The CDR3 coding sequence is TGCAGCGTTCGAGGGAGCGGGGCCAACGTCCTGACTTTC. Amino acid sequence: CSVRGSGANVLTF. The V call is TRBV29-1, the J call TRBJ2-6; a possible D gene is TRBD2 (5 bases). V dropped 5 bases and J dropped 4 bases, with 9 bases sitting between them. The CDR3 has 13 residues. Germline lookup yields CDR1 SQVTM and CDR2 ANQGSEA.

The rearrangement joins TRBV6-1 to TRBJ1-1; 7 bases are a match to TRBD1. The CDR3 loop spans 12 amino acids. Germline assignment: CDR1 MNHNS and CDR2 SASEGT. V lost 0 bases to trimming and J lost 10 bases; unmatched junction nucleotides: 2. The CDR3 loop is CASSEARGPAFF. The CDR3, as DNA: TGTGCCAGCAGTGAAGCTAGGGGGCCAGCTTTCTTT.

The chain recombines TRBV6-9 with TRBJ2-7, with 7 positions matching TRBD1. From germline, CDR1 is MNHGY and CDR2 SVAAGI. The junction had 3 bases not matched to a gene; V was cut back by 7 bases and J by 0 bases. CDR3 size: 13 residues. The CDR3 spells CASMTGNSYEQYF. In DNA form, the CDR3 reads TGTGCCAGCATGACAGGGAACTCCTACGAGCAGTACTTC.

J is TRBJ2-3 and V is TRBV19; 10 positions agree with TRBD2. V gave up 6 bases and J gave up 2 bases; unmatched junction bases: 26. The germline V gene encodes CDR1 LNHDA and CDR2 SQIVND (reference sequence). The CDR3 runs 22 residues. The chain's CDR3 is CASSSPFLLAGPEVVDTDTQYF. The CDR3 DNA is TGTGCCAGTAGCAGCCCCTTTTTACTAGCGGGGCCGGAAGTAGTTGACACAGATACGCAGTATTTT. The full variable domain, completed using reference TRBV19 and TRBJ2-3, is DGGITQSPKYLFRKEGQNVTLSCEQNLNHDAMYWYRQDPGQGLRLIYYSQIVNDFQKGDIAEGYSVSREKKESFPLTVTSAQKNPTAFYLCASSSPFLLAGPEVVDTDTQYFGPGTRLTVL.

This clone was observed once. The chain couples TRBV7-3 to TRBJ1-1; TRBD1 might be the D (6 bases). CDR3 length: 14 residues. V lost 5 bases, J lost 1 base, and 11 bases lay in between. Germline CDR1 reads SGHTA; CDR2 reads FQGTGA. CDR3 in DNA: TGTGCCAGCAGCGATGGACAGAAGAACACTGAAGCTTTCTTT. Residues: CASSDGQKNTEAFF.

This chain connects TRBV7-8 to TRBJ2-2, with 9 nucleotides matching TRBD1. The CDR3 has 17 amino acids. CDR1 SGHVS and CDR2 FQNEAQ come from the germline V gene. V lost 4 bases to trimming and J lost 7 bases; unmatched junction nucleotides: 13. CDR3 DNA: TGTGCCAGCAGCTCCCGGGACAGGGTTTTCCGTAGCGGGGAGCTGTTTTTT. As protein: CASSSRDRVFRSGELFF. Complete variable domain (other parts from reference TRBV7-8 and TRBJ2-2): GAGVSQSPRYKVAKRGQDVALRCDPISGHVSLFWYQQALGQGPEFLTYFQNEAQLDKSGLPSDRFFAERPEGSVSTLKIQRTQQEDSAVYLCASSSRDRVFRSGELFFGEGSRLTVL.

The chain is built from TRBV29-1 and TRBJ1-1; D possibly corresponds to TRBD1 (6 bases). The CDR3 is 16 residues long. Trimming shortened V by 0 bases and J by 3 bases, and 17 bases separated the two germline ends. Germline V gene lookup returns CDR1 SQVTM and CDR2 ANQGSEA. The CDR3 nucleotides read TGCAGCGTTGAAGATCACACAGGGTGGGGAGACACTGAAGCTTTCTTT. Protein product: CSVEDHTGWGDTEAFF.

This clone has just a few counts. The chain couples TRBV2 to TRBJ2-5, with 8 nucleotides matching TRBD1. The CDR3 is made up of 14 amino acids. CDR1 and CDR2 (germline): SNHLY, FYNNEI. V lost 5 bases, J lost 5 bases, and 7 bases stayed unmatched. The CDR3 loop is CASSSGQARETQYF. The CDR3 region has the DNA TGTGCCAGCAGTTCGGGACAGGCCCGCGAGACCCAGTACTTC.

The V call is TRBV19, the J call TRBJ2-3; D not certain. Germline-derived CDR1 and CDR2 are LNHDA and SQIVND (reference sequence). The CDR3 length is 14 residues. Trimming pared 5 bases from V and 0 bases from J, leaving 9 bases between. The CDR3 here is CASSLDLSTDTQYF. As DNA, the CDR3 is TGTGCCAGTAGTTTGGACCTCAGCACAGATACGCAGTATTTT.

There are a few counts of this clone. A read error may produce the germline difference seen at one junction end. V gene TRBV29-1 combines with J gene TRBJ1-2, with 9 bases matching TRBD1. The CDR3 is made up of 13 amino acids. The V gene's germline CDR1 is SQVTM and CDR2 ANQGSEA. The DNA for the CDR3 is TGCACCGTTCGTCCGGGACAGGGAGGAGGCTACACCTTC. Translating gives CTVRPGQGGGYTF. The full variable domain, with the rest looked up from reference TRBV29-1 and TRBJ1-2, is SAVISQKPSRDICQRGTSLTIQCQVDSQVTMMFWYRQQPGQSLTLIATANQGSEATYESGFVIDKFPISRPNLTFSTLTVSNMSPEDSSIYLCTVRPGQGGGYTFGSGTRLTVV.

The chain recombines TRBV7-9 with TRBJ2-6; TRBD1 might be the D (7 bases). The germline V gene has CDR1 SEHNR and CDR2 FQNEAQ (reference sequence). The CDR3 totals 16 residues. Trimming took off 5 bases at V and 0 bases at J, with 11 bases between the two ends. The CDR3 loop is CASSQGGGSGANVLTF. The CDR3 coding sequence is TGTGCCAGCAGCCAGGGGGGCGGCTCTGGGGCCAACGTCCTGACTTTC.

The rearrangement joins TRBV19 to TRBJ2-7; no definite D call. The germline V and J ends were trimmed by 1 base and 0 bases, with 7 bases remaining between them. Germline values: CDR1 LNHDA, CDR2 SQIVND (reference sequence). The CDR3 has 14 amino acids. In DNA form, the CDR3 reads TGTGCCAGTAGTATAGGGAAGTCCTCCTACGAGCAGTACTTC. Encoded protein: CASSIGKSSYEQYF.

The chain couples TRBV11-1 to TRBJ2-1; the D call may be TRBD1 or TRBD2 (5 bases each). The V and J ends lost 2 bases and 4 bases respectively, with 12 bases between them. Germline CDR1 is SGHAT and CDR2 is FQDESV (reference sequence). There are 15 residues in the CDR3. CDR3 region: CASSLLGDGYNEQFF. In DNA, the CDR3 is TGTGCCAGCAGCTTATTAGGGGACGGTTACAATGAGCAGTTCTTC.

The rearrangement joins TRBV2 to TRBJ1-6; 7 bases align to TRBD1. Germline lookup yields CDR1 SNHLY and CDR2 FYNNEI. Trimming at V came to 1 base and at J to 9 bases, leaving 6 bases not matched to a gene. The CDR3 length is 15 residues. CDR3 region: CASSEGQGGVSPLHF. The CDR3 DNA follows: TGTGCCAGCAGTGAAGGACAGGGAGGCGTTTCACCCCTCCACTTT.

The chain's CDR3 is CASSFGVGAEVILGEQYF. The DNA of the CDR3 is TGTGCCAGCAGCTTCGGGGTGGGGGCGGAGGTCATATTGGGCGAGCAGTACTTC. The chain carries TRBV7-8 and TRBJ2-7; D possibly corresponds to TRBD1 (6 bases). Germline V gives CDR1 SGHVS, CDR2 FQNEAQ. Trimming left V 3 bases short and J 6 bases short, with 27 bases between. The CDR3 has 18 amino acids.